A single sample gave rise to the 25 T cell receptor beta chains below, sequenced in a study of T cell changes during pregnancy in multiple sclerosis. TCRdb's copy holds only in-frame clones and misses some; the assay was immunoSEQ multiplex PCR. This sample has about 75,000 clones, with approximately 95% found just once. The sequences come from CD4+ T cells from peripheral blood mononuclear cells, collected after pregnancy. The origin of the receptors is a female donor with multiple sclerosis, enrolled in a pregnancy study.

In its sample, this clone was seen once. This chain joins TRBV7-2 and TRBJ2-7, with D perhaps matching TRBD2 (6 bases). Germline assignment: CDR1 SGHTA and CDR2 FQGNSA. Trimming cost V 8 bases and J 6 bases, with 14 bases left between them. The CDR3 consists of 12 residues. The CDR3 DNA sequence: TGTGCCAGCGGAGCGGGCGTTCGCGAGCAGTACTTC. Translation gives CASGAGVREQYF.

In this sample, this clone turned up a few times. The CDR3 loop is CASSLAAGEAFF. As DNA, the CDR3 is TGTGCCAGCAGCTTAGCGGCAGGGGAAGCTTTCTTT. This rearrangement joins TRBV7-2 to TRBJ1-1; tentatively, D is TRBD1 (5 bases). Germline CDR1 is SGHTA and CDR2 is FQGNSA. CDR3 size: 12 residues. V lost 0 bases, J lost 8 bases, and 7 bases lay in between.

J is TRBJ2-2 and V is TRBV10-3; D not resolved. The CDR3 sequence is 13 residues long. Germline V gene sequence: CDR1 ENHRY, CDR2 SYGVKD. The germline V and J ends were trimmed by 7 bases and 2 bases, with 8 bases remaining between them. This CDR3 reads CAITPSNTGELFF. DNA of the CDR3: TGTGCCATCACCCCCTCTAACACCGGGGAGCTGTTTTTT.

The chain links TRBV7-2 to TRBJ2-5; the match to TRBD1 covers 8 bases. Germline-derived CDR1 and CDR2 are SGHTA and FQGNSA. V dropped 5 bases and J dropped 4; count of bases not matched to a gene: 9. This CDR3 comprises 15 residues. The CDR3 DNA sequence: TGTGCCAGCAGCACGGGGCGACAGGGGAGAGAGACCCAGTACTTC. This gives the protein CASSTGRQGRETQYF.

The V call is TRBV6-5, the J call TRBJ2-7; 10 bases match TRBD2. CDR1 MNHEY and CDR2 SVGAGI come from the germline V gene. Germline trimming cut 5 bases from V and 6 bases from J; bases unmatched to any gene: 7. The CDR3 extends over 14 amino acids. This chain's CDR3 is CASSQFTSGTEQYF. The CDR3 DNA sequence: TGTGCCAGCAGTCAATTCACTAGCGGGACCGAGCAGTACTTC.

The chain has TRBV6-5 and TRBJ1-1; TRBD1 agrees at 11 bases. CDR1 is MNHEY, CDR2 SVGAGI, per germline. The CDR3 loop spans 15 amino acids. The V segment lost 6 bases and the J segment 3 bases; nucleotides outside the gene matches: 6. The CDR3 DNA follows: TGTGCCAGCAGCCCGGGACAGGGGGGGCACACTGAAGCTTTCTTT. This translates into CASSPGQGGHTEAFF.

This clone has a single count. The chain links TRBV5-5 to TRBJ2-3, with D hard to call. Germline V gene data show CDR1 as SGHKS and CDR2 as YYEKEE (reference sequence). The CDR3 extends over 11 amino acids. V lost 2 bases and J lost 6, with 4 bases in between. CDR3 DNA sequence: TGTGCCAGCAGCTTCAGGGATACGCAGTATTTT. It encodes CASSFRDTQYF. The full variable domain, completed using reference TRBV5-5 and TRBJ2-3, is DAGVTQSPTHLIKTRGQQVTLRCSPISGHKSVSWYQQVLGQGPQFIFQYYEKEERGRGNFPDRFSARQFPNYSSELNVNALLLGDSALYLCASSFRDTQYFGPGTRLTVL.

The chain carries TRBV6-1 and TRBJ2-1, with D tentatively TRBD2 (6 bases). The CDR3 sequence is 18 residues long. The germline V gene encodes CDR1 MNHNS and CDR2 SASEGT. V lost 3 bases, J lost 0 bases, and 18 bases lay in between. CDR3 sequence: CASSEWASADTSYNEQFF. The CDR3 coding sequence is TGTGCCAGCAGTGAGTGGGCTAGCGCCGATACCTCCTACAATGAGCAGTTCTTC.

The chain carries TRBV6-1 and TRBJ2-1; 8 nucleotides match TRBD2. V trimming: 4 bases; J trimming: 8 bases; junction bases outside the gene matches: 13. The CDR3 extends over 16 amino acids. Germline CDR1 is MNHNS and CDR2 is SASEGT. CDR3 sequence reads: CASSGRIPGLVDEQFF. CDR3 in DNA: TGTGCCAGCAGTGGAAGAATACCGGGACTAGTGGATGAGCAGTTCTTC.

The genes are TRBV4-1 and TRBJ2-3, with D uncertain. Germline V lookup: CDR1 MGHRA, CDR2 YSYEKL. The CDR3 extends over 14 amino acids. Trimming stripped 3 bases from V and 0 bases from J, with 7 bases between. The CDR3 loop is CASSHPMSTDTQYF. For the CDR3, the DNA is TGCGCCAGCAGCCATCCCATGAGCACAGATACGCAGTATTTT.

The rearrangement links TRBV29-1 to TRBJ2-1; TRBD2 matches 8 bases. CDR1 and CDR2 (germline): SQVTM, ANQGSEA. The CDR3 sequence is 16 residues long. V shed 3 bases and J 6 bases; nucleotides not matched to a gene: 13. CDR3 in DNA: TGCAGCGTTGAGGACCGACCCTGGACTAGCAGCAATGAGCAGTTCTTC. This gives the protein CSVEDRPWTSSNEQFF.

The rearrangement links TRBV4-1 to TRBJ2-4; 7 bases line up with TRBD2. This CDR3 has 18 amino acids. CDR1 MGHRA and CDR2 YSYEKL come from the germline V gene. The J segment lost 1 base and the V segment lost 2 bases, leaving 11 bases of the junction unmatched. The CDR3: CASSQLDSPGGAKNIQYF. In DNA, the CDR3 is TGCGCCAGCAGCCAACTAGACAGCCCCGGGGGGGCCAAAAACATTCAGTACTTC.

The rearrangement joins TRBV7-8 to TRBJ1-1; a weak D match, TRBD1 (5 bases). The length of the CDR3 is 14 residues. Germline CDR1 SGHVS, CDR2 FQNEAQ. Trimming cost V 0 bases and J 0 bases, with 5 bases left between them. Here the CDR3 DNA reads TGTGCCAGCAGCTTAGCAGGGGTGAACACTGAAGCTTTCTTT. Translating it yields CASSLAGVNTEAFF.

V and J are TRBV19 and TRBJ2-1, with 12 bases identical to TRBD2. CDR1 and CDR2 (germline): LNHDA, SQIVND (reference sequence). The trim removed 5 bases at V and 0 bases at J, leaving 5 bases unmatched. CDR3 size: 17 residues. This CDR3 is CASSGASGRASYNEQFF. Here the CDR3 DNA reads TGTGCCAGTAGTGGGGCTAGCGGGAGGGCCTCCTACAATGAGCAGTTCTTC.

The chain links TRBV6-1 to TRBJ1-4; D remains unclear. CDR1 and CDR2 (germline): MNHNS, SASEGT. The CDR3 contains 18 residues. Trimming took 4 bases from V and 0 from J, leaving 18 bases between them. The CDR3 protein is CASSVRDTNVATNEKLFF. CDR3 nucleotide sequence: TGTGCCAGCAGTGTCCGTGACACAAACGTCGCAACTAATGAAAAACTGTTTTTT.

The CDR3 DNA is TGCGCCAGCAGCTTGGGGGACAGAATAGCTAACTATGGCTACACCTTC. Protein: CASSLGDRIANYGYTF. The V and J genes are TRBV5-1 and TRBJ1-2; TRBD1 matches 7 bases. The CDR3 is 16 amino acids. Germline lookup yields CDR1 SGHRS and CDR2 YFSETQ. Trimming at V came to 0 bases and at J to 0 bases, leaving 5 bases not matched to a gene.

The chain recombines TRBV5-4 with TRBJ2-1; 8 nucleotides align to TRBD2. V lost 3 bases to trimming and J lost 8 bases; unmatched junction nucleotides: 10. The V gene's germline CDR1 is SGHNT and CDR2 YYREEE (reference sequence). The CDR3 loop spans 15 amino acids. The CDR3 protein is CASSSSGTRSDEQFF. As DNA, the CDR3 is TGTGCCAGCAGCTCCTCCGGGACTAGGAGTGATGAGCAGTTCTTC.

This chain connects TRBV7-2 to TRBJ2-7; D is uncertain. The V gene's germline CDR1 is SGHTA and CDR2 FQGNSA. CDR3 length: 15 amino acids. Trimming cost V 5 bases and J 2 bases, with 16 bases left between them. The CDR3 reads CASSQIPERPYEQYF. The CDR3 coding sequence is TGTGCCAGCAGCCAAATTCCGGAGAGACCCTACGAGCAGTACTTC.

J is TRBJ2-4 and V is TRBV19; 7 bases line up with TRBD2. V lost 7 bases and J lost 1; bases outside the gene matches: 4. This CDR3 is 14 amino acids long. Germline V gene lookup returns CDR1 LNHDA and CDR2 SQIVND (reference sequence). CDR3 bases: TGTGCCAGTACGACGCGGGAGGCCAAAAACATTCAGTACTTC. It encodes CASTTREAKNIQYF.

The CDR3 DNA sequence: TGTGCCAGCAGCTTAAGACTAGCGGGGCCCGGCGAGCAGTACTTC. It encodes CASSLRLAGPGEQYF. The chain uses TRBV7-2 and TRBJ2-7, with 11 bases aligning to TRBD2. The CDR3 covers 15 residues. Germline V gene lookup returns CDR1 SGHTA and CDR2 FQGNSA. The V segment lost 2 bases and the J segment 6 bases; nucleotides outside the gene matches: 6.

V usage is TRBV6-6 and J usage is TRBJ2-1; D perhaps matches TRBD1 (6 bases). Trimming pared 5 bases from V and 7 bases from J, leaving 9 bases between. CDR1 is MNHNY and CDR2 is SVGAGI in the germline V gene (reference sequence). The CDR3 covers 12 residues. The CDR3 DNA follows: TGTGCCAGCAGTCAACAGGGAAATGAGCAGTTCTTC. Its translation: CASSQQGNEQFF.

This rearrangement joins TRBV5-1 to TRBJ2-2; 13 bases map to TRBD2. V lost 2 bases and J lost 4; bases outside the gene matches: 14. Germline V gene sequence: CDR1 SGHRS, CDR2 YFSETQ. This CDR3 has 20 amino acids. The CDR3 DNA reads TGCGCCAGCAGCTTTACCGGGACTAGCGGGATTTATCCGGGCACCGGGGAGCTGTTTTTT. It specifies CASSFTGTSGIYPGTGELFF.

The chain combines TRBV5-1 with TRBJ2-1, with 9 bases identical to TRBD2. The ends lost 5 bases at V and 3 bases at J; junction bases unmatched: 15. The CDR3 consists of 18 residues. The germline CDR1 and CDR2 sequences are SGHRS and YFSETQ. The CDR3 is CASRVGSSGKIGYNEQFF. As DNA, the CDR3 is TGCGCCAGCAGGGTTGGGTCTAGCGGGAAAATTGGCTACAATGAGCAGTTCTTC.

The chain couples TRBV18 to TRBJ1-2, with 8 positions matching TRBD1. Germline-derived CDR1 and CDR2 are KGHSH and LQKENI. The CDR3 runs 12 residues. Trimming cost V 5 bases and J 8 bases; bases outside gene matches: 4. The CDR3 spells CASSSQGEGYTF. For the CDR3, the DNA is TGTGCCAGCTCATCACAGGGGGAAGGCTACACCTTC.

The chain joins TRBV18 to TRBJ2-3, with D unresolved. The CDR3 runs 19 residues. The V end lost 3 bases, the J end lost 4 bases, and 26 bases lay between the germline ends. From germline, CDR1 is KGHSH and CDR2 LQKENI. The CDR3 DNA reads as TGTGCCAGCTCACCCCAACCTAAGACTTACCAGCAAGAGTCAGATACGCAGTATTTT. It specifies CASSPQPKTYQQESDTQYF.